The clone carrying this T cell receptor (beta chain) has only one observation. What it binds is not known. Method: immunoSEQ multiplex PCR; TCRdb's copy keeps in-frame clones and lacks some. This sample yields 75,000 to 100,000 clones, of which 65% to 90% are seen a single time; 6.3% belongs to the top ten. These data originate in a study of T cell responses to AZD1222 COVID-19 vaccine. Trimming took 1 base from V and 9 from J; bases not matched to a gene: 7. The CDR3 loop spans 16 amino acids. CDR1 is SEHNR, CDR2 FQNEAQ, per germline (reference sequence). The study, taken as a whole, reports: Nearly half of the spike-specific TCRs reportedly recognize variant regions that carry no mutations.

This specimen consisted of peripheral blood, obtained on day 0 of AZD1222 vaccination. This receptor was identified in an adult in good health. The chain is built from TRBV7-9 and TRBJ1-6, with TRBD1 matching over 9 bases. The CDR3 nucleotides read TGTGCCAGCAGCTTAGGGGATAGGACAGGGGTTTCACCCCTCCACTTT. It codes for CASSLGDRTGVSPLHF. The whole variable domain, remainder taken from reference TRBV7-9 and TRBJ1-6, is DTGVSQNPRHKITKRGQNVTFRCDPISEHNRLYWYRQTLGQGPEFLTYFQNEAQLEKSRLLSDRFSAERPKGSFSTLEIQRTEQGDSAMYLCASSLGDRTGVSPLHFGNGTRLTVT.